Presented here are 4 T cell receptor beta chains from one specimen sequenced in a study of T cell responses to AZD1222 COVID-19 vaccine. Repertoires were generated with immunoSEQ multiplex PCR, while TCRdb's copy carries only in-frame clones and drops some. This table holds approximately 110,000 clones, over 75% found once. Sequencing used peripheral blood, obtained on day 0 of AZD1222 vaccination. These receptors were taken from an adult in good health.

This rearrangement joins TRBV15 to TRBJ1-5, with D possibly matching TRBD1 (6 bases). Between the trimmed V and J ends, which lost 1 base and 3 bases, there was a span of 10 bases. This CDR3 has 15 residues. Germline assignment: CDR1 LNHNV and CDR2 YYDKDF (reference sequence). DNA for the CDR3: TGTGCCACCAGCAGAGCAGGGGTCCCCAATCAGCCCCAGCATTTT. Translating gives CATSRAGVPNQPQHF.

The rearrangement joins TRBV5-4 to TRBJ1-1; unclear D gene. The germline gives CDR1 SGHNT, CDR2 YYREEE (reference sequence). This CDR3 has 15 amino acids. Trimming cost V 0 bases and J 11 bases, with 20 bases left between them. Written as DNA, the CDR3 is TGTGCCAGCAGCTTGGGGACGTCTCGTGCCGTCGACGCTTTCTTT. It encodes CASSLGTSRAVDAFF.

The chain couples TRBV6-1 to TRBJ1-1; D is possibly TRBD1 (5 bases). V lost 0 bases and J 11 bases, leaving 16 bases between the germline ends. The CDR3 runs to 14 residues. Looked up from germline, CDR1 is MNHNS and CDR2 is SASEGT. Here the CDR3 DNA reads TGTGCCAGCAGTGAAGCGCTCCGGGGGGGTTGGGCTTTCTTT. As protein: CASSEALRGGWAFF.

The DNA for the CDR3 is TGTGCTGCCGGGGAGGTCTACGAGCAGTACTTC. This sequence encodes CAAGEVYEQYF. The rearrangement joins TRBV28 to TRBJ2-7; tentatively, D is TRBD2 (6 bases). The CDR3 is 11 amino acids. Germline CDR1 reads MDHEN; CDR2 reads SYDVKM.